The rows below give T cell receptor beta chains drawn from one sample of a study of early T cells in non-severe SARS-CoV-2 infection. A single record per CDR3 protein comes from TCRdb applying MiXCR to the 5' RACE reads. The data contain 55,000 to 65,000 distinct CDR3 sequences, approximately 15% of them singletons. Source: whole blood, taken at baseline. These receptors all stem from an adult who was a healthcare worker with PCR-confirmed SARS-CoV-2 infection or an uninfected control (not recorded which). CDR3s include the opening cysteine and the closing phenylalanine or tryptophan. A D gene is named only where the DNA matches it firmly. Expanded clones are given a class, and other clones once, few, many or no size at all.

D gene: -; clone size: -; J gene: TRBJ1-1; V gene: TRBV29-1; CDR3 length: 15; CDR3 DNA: TGCAGCGTTGACCGTACCGGGGCGGCGAACACTGAAGCTTTCTTT; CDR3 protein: CSVDRTGAANTEAFF
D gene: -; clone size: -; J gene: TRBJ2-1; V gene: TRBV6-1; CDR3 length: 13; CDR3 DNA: TGTGCCAGCAGTATGTCAGGGGAGGTTGAGCAGTTCTTC; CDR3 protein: CASSMSGEVEQFF
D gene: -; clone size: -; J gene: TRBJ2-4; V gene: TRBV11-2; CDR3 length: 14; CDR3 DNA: TGTGCCAGCAGCTTAGTGGCCCGTGGAGACATTCAGTACTTC; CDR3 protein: CASSLVARGDIQYF
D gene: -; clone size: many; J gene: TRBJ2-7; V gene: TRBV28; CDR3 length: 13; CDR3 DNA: TGTGCCAGCACCCTCGCTATCGGGTACGAGCAGTACTTC; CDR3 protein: CASTLAIGYEQYF
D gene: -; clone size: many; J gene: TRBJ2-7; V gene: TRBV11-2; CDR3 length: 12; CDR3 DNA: TGTGCCAGCAGACTCGACAGCCTCGAGCAGTACTTC; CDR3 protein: CASRLDSLEQYF
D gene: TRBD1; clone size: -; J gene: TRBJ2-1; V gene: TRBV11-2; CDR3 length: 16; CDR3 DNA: TGTGCCAGCAGCTCACTGCAGGGGGTTCTCGCCAATGAGCAGTTCTTC; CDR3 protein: CASSSLQGVLANEQFF
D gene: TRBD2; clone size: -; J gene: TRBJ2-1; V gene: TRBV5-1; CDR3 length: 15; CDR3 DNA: TGCGCCAGCAGCTTGGACAAGCGGGAGTTGTATGAGCAGTTCTTC; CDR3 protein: CASSLDKRELYEQFF
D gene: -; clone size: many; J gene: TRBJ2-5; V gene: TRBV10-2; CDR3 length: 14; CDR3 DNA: TGCGCCAGCAGTGAGTCGCGGGGGCGGGGGACCCAGTACTTC; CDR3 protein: CASSESRGRGTQYF
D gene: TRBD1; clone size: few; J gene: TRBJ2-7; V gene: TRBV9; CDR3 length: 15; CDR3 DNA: TGTGCCAGCAGCGTAGGAGGTGACAGGGTATACGAGCAGTACTTC; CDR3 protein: CASSVGGDRVYEQYF
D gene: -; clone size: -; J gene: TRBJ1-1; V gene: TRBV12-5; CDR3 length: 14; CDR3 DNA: TGTGCTAGTGGATCTGGCTTCCGCGACACTGAAGCTTTCTTT; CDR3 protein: CASGSGFRDTEAFF
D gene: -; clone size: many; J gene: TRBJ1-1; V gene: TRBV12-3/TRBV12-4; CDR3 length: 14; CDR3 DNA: TGTGCCAGCCGTCCGGGGCGGATGAACACTGAAGCTTTCTTT; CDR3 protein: CASRPGRMNTEAFF
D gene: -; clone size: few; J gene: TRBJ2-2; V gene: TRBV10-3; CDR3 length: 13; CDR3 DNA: TGTGCCACCCGGTCGTCGGGGGTCGGGGAGCTGTTTTTT; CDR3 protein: CATRSSGVGELFF
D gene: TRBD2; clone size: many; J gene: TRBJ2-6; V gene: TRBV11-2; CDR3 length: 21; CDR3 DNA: TGTGCCAGCAGCCCCCGACTAGCGGGTGGTCCACCCAGCTCTGGGGCCAACGTCCTGACTTTC; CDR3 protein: CASSPRLAGGPPSSGANVLTF
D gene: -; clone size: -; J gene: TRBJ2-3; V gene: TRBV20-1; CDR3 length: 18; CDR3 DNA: TGCAGTGCTAGAGCCCTCATCTGGGGGGAGAATGGGCCAGATACGCAGTATTTT; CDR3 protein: CSARALIWGENGPDTQYF
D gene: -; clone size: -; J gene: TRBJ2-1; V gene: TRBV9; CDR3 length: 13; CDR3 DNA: TGTGCCAGCGCGGGGGCGTCCTACAATGAGCAGTTCTTC; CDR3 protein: CASAGASYNEQFF
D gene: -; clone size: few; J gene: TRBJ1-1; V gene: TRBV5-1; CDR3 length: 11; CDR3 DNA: TGCGCCAGCAAGTTGAACACTGAAGCTTTCTTT; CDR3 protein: CASKLNTEAFF
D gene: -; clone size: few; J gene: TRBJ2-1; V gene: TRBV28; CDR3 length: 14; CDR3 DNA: TGTGCCAGCCTGAGCGGGTTGTCCTACAATGAGCAGTTCTTC; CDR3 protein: CASLSGLSYNEQFF
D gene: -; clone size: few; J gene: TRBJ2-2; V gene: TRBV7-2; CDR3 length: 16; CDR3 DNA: TGTGCCAGCAGCCGTCGGGCAGGCGAGAACACCGGGGAGCTGTTTTTT; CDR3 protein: CASSRRAGENTGELFF
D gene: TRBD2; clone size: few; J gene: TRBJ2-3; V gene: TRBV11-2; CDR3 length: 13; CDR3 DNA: TGTGCCAGCAGAAGGGACTACACAGATACGCAGTATTTT; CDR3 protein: CASRRDYTDTQYF
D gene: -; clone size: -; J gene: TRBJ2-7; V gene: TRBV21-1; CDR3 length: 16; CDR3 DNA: TGTGCCAGCAGCAAAGCCCAACTAGCGCCGTCCTACGAGCAGTACTTC; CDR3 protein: CASSKAQLAPSYEQYF
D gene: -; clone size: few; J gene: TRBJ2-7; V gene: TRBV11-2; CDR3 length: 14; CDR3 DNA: TGTGCCAGCAGCTTAGAACAGGGCGCCTACGAGCAGTACTTC; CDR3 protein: CASSLEQGAYEQYF
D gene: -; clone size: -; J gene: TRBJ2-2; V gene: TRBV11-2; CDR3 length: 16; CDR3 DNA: TGTGCCAGCAGCTTTCCGAGGGGGAGCGGGACCGGGGAGCTGTTTTTT; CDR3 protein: CASSFPRGSGTGELFF
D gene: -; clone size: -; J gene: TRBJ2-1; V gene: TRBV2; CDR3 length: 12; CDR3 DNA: TGTGCCAGCACCTTCAGTAACAATGAGCAGTTCTTC; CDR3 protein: CASTFSNNEQFF
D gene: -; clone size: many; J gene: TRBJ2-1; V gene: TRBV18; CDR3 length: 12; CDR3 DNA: TGTGCCAGCTCACCTCGAGGGGACGAGCAGTTCTTC; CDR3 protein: CASSPRGDEQFF
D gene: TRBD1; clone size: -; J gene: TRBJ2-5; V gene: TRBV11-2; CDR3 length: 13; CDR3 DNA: TGTGCCAGCAGCTTGGACAGGGATGAGACCCAGTACTTC; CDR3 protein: CASSLDRDETQYF
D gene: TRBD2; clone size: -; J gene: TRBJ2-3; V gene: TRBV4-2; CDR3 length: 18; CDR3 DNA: TGTGCCAGCAGCCAAACGACCGGGACTAGCGGGAGTTCAGATACGCAGTATTTT; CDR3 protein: CASSQTTGTSGSSDTQYF
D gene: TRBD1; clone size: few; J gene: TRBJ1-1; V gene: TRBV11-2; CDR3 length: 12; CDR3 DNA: TGTGCCAGCCAGGGGGCGTATATTGAAGCTTTCTTT; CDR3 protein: CASQGAYIEAFF
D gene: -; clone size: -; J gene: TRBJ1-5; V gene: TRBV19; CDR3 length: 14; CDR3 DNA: TGTGCCAGTAGAGCGCTTGATTTGAATCAGCCCCAGCATTTT; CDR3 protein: CASRALDLNQPQHF
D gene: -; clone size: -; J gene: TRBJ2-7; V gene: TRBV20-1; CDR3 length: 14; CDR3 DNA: TGCAGTGCTAGAGGCTGGGACAACTCCTACGAACAGTACTTC; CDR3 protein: CSARGWDNSYEQYF
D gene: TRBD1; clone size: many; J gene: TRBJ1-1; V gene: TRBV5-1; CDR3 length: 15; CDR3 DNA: TGCGCCAGCAGCACAGGACAGGGTCTGGACACTGAAGCTTTCTTT; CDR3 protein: CASSTGQGLDTEAFF
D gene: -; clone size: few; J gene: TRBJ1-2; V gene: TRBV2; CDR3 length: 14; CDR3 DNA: TGTGCCAGCACTCGGGACCCAACGGCGGATGGCTACACCTTC; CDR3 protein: CASTRDPTADGYTF
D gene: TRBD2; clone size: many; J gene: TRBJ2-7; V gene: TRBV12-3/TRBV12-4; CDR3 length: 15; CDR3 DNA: TGTGCCAGCAGTTTACTAGCGGGGGCCACCTACGAGCAGTACTTC; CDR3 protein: CASSLLAGATYEQYF
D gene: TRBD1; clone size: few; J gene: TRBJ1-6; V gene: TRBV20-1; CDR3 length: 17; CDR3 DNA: TGCAGTGCTAGAGATATGGGGACAGGGGCAAGTGGTTCACCCCTCCACTTT; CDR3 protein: CSARDMGTGASGSPLHF
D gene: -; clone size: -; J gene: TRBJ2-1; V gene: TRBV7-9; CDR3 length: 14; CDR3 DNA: TGTGCCAGCAGCTTAGGGACTTCCTACAATGAGCAGTTCTTC; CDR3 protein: CASSLGTSYNEQFF
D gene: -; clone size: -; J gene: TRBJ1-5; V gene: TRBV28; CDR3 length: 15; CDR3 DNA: TGTGCCAGCAGTGATGTCGCGGCAGGCAATCAGCCCCAGCATTTT; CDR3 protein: CASSDVAAGNQPQHF
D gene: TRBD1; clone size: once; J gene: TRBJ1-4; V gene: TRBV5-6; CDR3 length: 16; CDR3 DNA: TGTGCCAGCAGCTTTAGGTGGGGACAGGGTCAAGAAAAACTGTTTTTT; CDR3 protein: CASSFRWGQGQEKLFF
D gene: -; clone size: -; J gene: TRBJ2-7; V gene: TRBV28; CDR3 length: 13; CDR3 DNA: TGTGCCAGCAGTACCCCCCTTTCGGGGGAGCAGTACTTC; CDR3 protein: CASSTPLSGEQYF
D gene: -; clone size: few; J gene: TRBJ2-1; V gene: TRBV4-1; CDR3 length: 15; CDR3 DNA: TGCGCCAGCAGCCAATCGCCTAGCTCCTACAATGAGCAGTTCTTC; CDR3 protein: CASSQSPSSYNEQFF
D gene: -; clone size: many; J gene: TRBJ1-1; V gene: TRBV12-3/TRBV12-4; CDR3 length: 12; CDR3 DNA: TGTGCCAGCAGTGGGATGAACACTGAAGCTTTCTTT; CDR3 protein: CASSGMNTEAFF
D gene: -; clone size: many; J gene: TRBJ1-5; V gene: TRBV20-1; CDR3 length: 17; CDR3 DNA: TGCAGTGCTAGAGGGGCGCTCGGCCCGTATAGCAATCAGCCCCAGCATTTT; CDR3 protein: CSARGALGPYSNQPQHF
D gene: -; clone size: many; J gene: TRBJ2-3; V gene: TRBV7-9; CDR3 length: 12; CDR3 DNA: TGTGCCAGCAGCCAGACAGGAGATACGCAGTATTTT; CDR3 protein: CASSQTGDTQYF
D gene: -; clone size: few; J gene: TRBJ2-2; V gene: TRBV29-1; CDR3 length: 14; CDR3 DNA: TGCAGCGTTGAGAAACAAAACCCGACTAGAATGCTGTTTTTT; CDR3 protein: CSVEKQNPTRMLFF
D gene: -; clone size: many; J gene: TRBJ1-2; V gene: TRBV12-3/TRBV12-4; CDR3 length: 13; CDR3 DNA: TGTGCCAGCAGCCCCTCGGGGTCCTATGGCTACACCTTC; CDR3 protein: CASSPSGSYGYTF
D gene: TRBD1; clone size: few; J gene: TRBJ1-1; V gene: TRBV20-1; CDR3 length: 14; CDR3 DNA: TGCAGTGCGACAGGGTCCAAAATGAACACTGAAGCTTTCTTT; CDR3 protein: CSATGSKMNTEAFF
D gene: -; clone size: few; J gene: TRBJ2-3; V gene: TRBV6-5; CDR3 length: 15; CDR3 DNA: TGTGCCAGCAGTTTACTAGCAACTAGCACAGATACGCAGTATTTT; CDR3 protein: CASSLLATSTDTQYF
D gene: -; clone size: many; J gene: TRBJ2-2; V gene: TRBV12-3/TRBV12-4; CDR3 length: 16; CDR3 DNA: TGTGCCAGCAGTTTAGCGCGGAGGACTCGGGCCGGGGAGCTGTTTTTT; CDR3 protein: CASSLARRTRAGELFF
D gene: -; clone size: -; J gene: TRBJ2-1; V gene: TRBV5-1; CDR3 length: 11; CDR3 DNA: TGCGCCAGCAGCTGGGCCAATGAGCAGTTCTTC; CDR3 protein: CASSWANEQFF
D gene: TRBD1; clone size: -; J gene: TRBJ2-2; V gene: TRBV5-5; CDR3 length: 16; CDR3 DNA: TGTGCCAGCACCCTTCCCCGGGACAGCTACACCGGGGAGCTGTTTTTT; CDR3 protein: CASTLPRDSYTGELFF
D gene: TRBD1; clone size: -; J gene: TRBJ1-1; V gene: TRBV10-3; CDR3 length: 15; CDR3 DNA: TGTGCCACCGCTAGACAGGGGGACCATAACACTGAAGCTTTCTTT; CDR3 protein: CATARQGDHNTEAFF
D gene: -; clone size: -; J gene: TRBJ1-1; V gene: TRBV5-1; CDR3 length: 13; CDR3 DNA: TGCGCCAGCAGCGTTTCGGTGAACACTGAAGCTTTCTTT; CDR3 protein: CASSVSVNTEAFF
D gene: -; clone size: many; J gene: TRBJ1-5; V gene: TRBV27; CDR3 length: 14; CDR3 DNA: TGTGCCAGCAGTTTATCCGTTGGGGGTCAGCCCCAGCATTTT; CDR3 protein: CASSLSVGGQPQHF
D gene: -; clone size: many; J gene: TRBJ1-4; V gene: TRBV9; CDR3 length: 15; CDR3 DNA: TGTGCCAGCAGCGTAGCTCCAAACACTAATGAAAAACTGTTTTTT; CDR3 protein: CASSVAPNTNEKLFF
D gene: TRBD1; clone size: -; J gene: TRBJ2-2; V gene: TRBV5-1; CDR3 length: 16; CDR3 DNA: TGCGCCAGCAACAACGCCCTGGGACAGGGGTCCGGGGAGCTGTTTTTT; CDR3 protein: CASNNALGQGSGELFF
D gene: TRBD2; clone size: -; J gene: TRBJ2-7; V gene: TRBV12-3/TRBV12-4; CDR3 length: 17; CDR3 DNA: TGTGCCAGCAGTACACGGACTAGCGGGGCCTTCTCCTACGAGCAGTACTTC; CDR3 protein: CASSTRTSGAFSYEQYF